The 4 T cell receptor beta chains in this list originate from one sample, sequenced in a study of shared T cell receptors in the human thymus. TCRdb's table, derived via immunoSEQ multiplex PCR, lists solely in-frame clones and lacks some. The top ten hold just under 0.0095% of the sample, which has hundreds of thousands of clones, approximately 89% seen once. This sample was also put to use in a study of human thymus T cells.

The specimen was thymocytes. The receptors derive from a boy younger than two with a congenital heart defect.

The chain has TRBV27 and TRBJ1-2; the match to TRBD1 covers 7 bases. Germline loops: CDR1 MNHEY, CDR2 SMNVEV (reference sequence). The CDR3 spans 13 residues. V lost 6 bases and J lost 5; bases outside the gene matches: 6. This CDR3 is CASRPGQSYGYTF. The CDR3 DNA is TGTGCCAGCAGGCCGGGACAGAGTTATGGCTACACCTTC.

CDR3 DNA: TGCAGCGTTTACGACACCCTGGGTACTGAAGCTTTCTTT. This sequence encodes CSVYDTLGTEAFF. The V gene is TRBV29-1, the J gene TRBJ1-1; D ambiguous. Trimming removed 5 bases at V and 5 bases at J, with 15 bases between. CDR3 size: 13 residues. CDR1 is SQVTM, CDR2 ANQGSEA, per germline.

The chain links TRBV29-1 to TRBJ1-1, with a possible D match to TRBD1 (5 bases). Between the trimmed V and J ends, which lost 5 bases and 4 bases, there was a span of 11 bases. This CDR3 is 12 amino acids long. Germline CDR1 reads SQVTM; CDR2 reads ANQGSEA. CDR3 in amino acids: CSVRGESTEAFF. The CDR3 DNA sequence: TGCAGCGTTCGGGGGGAAAGCACTGAAGCTTTCTTT.

The V and J genes are TRBV4-2 and TRBJ2-3, with 7 bases aligning to TRBD2. The germline gives CDR1 LGHNA, CDR2 YNFKEQ. V shed 0 bases and J 1 base; nucleotides not matched to a gene: 7. This CDR3 comprises 17 residues. CDR3: CASSQEGPAGCTDTQYF. In DNA form, the CDR3 reads TGTGCCAGCAGCCAAGAAGGGCCAGCGGGGTGCACAGATACGCAGTATTTT.